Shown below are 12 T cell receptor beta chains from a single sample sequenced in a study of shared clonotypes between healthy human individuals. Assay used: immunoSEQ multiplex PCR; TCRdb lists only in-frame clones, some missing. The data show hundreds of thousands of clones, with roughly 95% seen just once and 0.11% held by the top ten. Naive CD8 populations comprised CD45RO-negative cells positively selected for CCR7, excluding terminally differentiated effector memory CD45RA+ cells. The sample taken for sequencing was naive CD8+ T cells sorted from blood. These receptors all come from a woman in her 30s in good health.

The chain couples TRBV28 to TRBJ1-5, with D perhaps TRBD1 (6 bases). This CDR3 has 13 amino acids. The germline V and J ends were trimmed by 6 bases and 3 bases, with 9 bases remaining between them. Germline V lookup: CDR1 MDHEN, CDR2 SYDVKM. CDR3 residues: CASSRGDNQPQHF. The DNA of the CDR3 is TGTGCCAGCAGCAGGGGCGACAATCAGCCCCAGCATTTT.

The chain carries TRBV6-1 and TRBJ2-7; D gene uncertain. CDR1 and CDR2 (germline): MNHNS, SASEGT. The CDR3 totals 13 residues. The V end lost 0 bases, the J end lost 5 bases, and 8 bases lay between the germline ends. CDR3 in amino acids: CASSEAGMDEQYF. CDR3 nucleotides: TGTGCCAGCAGTGAAGCGGGGATGGACGAGCAGTACTTC.

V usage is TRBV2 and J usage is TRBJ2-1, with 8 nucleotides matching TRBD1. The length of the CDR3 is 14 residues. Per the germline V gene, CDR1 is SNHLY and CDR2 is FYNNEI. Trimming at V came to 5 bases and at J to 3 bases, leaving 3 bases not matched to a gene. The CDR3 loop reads CASSQTGGYNEQFF. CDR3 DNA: TGTGCCAGCAGTCAAACAGGGGGCTACAATGAGCAGTTCTTC.

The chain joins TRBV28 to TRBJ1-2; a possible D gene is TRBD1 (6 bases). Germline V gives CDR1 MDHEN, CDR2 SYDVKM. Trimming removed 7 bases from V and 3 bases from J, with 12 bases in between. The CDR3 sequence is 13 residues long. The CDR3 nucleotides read TGTGCCAGCACGACTAGGACAGACTATGGCTACACCTTC. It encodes CASTTRTDYGYTF.

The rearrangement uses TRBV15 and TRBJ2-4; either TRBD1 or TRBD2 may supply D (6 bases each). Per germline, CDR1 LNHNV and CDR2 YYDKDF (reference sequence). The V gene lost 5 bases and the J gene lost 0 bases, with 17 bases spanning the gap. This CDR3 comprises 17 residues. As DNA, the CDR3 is TGTGCCACCAGCCTAGTAGGAGGGGGGCTAGCCAAAAACATTCAGTACTTC. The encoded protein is CATSLVGGGLAKNIQYF.

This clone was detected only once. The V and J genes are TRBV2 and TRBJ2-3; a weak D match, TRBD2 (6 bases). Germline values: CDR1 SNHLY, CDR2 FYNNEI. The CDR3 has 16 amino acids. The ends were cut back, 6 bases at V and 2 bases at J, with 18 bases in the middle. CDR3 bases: TGTGCCAGCAGCCCCGTCGCGGGGCGCTACACAGATACGCAGTATTTT. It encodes CASSPVAGRYTDTQYF. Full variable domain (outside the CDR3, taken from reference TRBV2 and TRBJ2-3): EPEVTQTPSHQVTQMGQEVILRCVPISNHLYFYWYRQILGQKVEFLVSFYNNEISEKSEIFDDQFSVERPDGSNFTLKIRSTKLEDSAMYFCASSPVAGRYTDTQYFGPGTRLTVL.

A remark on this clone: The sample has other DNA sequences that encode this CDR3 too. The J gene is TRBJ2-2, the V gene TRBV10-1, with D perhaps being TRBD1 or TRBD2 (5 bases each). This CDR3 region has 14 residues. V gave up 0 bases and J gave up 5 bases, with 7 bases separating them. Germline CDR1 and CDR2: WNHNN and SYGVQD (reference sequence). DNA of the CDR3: TGCGCCAGCAGTGAGTCTGGGGGTACCGGGGAGCTGTTTTTT. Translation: CASSESGGTGELFF.

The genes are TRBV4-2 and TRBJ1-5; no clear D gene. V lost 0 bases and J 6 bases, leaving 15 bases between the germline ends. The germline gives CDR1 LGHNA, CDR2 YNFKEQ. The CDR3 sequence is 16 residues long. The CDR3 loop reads CASSQDRRGGGQPQHF. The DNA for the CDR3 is TGTGCCAGCAGCCAAGATCGGCGGGGTGGAGGTCAGCCCCAGCATTTT.

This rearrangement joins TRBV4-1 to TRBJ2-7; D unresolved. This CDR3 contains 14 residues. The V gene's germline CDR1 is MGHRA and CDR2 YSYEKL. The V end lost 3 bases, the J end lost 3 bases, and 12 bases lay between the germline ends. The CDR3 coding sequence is TGCGCCAGCAGCCACGGCTATAGCTTCTACGAGCAGTACTTC. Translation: CASSHGYSFYEQYF.

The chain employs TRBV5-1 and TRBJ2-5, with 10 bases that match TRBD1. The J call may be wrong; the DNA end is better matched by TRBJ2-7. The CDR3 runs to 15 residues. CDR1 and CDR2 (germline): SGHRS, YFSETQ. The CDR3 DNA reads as TGCGCCAGCAGCTTCTGGACAGGGGGGGATTACGAGCAGTACTTC. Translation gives CASSFWTGGDYEQYF.

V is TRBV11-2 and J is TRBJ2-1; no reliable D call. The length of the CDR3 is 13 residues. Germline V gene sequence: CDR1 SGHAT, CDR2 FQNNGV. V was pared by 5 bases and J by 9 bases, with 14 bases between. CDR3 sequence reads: CASSTPAWGEQFF. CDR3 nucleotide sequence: TGTGCCAGCAGCACCCCGGCGTGGGGTGAGCAGTTCTTC. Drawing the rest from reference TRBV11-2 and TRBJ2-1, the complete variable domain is EAGVAQSPRYKIIEKRQSVAFWCNPISGHATLYWYQQILGQGPKLLIQFQNNGVVDDSQLPKDRFSAERLKGVDSTLKIQPAKLEDSAVYLCASSTPAWGEQFFGPGTRLTVL.

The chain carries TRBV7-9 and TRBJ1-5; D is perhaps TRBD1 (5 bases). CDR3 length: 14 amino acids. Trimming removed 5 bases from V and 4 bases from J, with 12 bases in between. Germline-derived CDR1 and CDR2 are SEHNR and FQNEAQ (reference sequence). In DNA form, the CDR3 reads TGTGCCAGCAGCCCAAATGGGGCTAATCAGCCCCAGCATTTT. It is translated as CASSPNGANQPQHF.